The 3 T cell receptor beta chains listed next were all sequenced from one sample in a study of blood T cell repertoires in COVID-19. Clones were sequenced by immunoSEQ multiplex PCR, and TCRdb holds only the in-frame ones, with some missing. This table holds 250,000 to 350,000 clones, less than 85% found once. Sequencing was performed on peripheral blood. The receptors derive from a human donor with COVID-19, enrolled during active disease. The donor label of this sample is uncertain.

CDR3 region: CASSRGITELPDRRYNEQFF. CDR3 coding DNA: TGTGCCAGTAGTAGGGGAATAACGGAACTCCCGGACAGACGTTACAATGAGCAGTTCTTC. The V gene is TRBV19, the J gene TRBJ2-1; weak D call: TRBD1 (6 bases). Trimming took off 4 bases at V and 4 bases at J, with 29 bases between the two ends. CDR1 LNHDA and CDR2 SQIVND come from the germline V gene (reference sequence). This CDR3 is 20 amino acids long.

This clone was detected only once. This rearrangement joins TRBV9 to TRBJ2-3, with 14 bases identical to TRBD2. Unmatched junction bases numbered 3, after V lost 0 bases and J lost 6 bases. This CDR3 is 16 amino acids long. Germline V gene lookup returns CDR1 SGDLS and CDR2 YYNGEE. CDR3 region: CASSVAGLAGEDTQYF. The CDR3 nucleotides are TGTGCCAGCAGCGTAGCGGGACTAGCGGGAGAGGATACGCAGTATTTT.

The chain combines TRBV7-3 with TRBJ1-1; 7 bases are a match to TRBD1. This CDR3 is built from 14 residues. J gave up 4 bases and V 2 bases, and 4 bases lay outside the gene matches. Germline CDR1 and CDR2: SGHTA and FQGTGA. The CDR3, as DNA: TGTGCCAGCAGCTTATCGGCAGGGGGCACTGAAGCTTTCTTT. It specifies CASSLSAGGTEAFF.